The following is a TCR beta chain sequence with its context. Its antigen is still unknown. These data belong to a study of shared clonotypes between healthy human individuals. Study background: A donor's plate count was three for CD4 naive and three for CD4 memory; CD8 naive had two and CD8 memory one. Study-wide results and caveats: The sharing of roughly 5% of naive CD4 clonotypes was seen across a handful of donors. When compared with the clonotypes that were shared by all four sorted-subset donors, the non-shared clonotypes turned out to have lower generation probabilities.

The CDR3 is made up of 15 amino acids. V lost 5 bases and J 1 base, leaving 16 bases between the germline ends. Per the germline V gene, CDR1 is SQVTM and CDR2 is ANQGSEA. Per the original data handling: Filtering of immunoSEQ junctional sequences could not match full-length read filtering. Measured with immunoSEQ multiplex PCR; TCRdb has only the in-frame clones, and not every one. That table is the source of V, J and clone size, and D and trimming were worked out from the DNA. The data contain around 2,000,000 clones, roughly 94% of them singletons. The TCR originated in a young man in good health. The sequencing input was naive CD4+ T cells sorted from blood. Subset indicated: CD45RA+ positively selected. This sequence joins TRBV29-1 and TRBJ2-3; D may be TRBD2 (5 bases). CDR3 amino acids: CSVSGGSWGTDTQYF. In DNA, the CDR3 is TGCAGCGTTAGTGGTGGGAGCTGGGGCACAGATACGCAGTATTTT.